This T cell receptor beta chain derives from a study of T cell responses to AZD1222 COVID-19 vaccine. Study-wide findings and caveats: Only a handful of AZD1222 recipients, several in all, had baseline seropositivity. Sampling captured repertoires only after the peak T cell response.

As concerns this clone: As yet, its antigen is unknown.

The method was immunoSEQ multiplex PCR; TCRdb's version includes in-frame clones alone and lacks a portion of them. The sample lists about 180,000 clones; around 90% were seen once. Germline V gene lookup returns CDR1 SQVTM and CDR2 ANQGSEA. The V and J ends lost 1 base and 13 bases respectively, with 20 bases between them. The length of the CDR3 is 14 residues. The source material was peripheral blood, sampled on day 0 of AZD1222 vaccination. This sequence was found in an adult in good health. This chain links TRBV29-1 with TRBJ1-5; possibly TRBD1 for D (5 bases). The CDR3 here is CSVEGQGLGGTQHF. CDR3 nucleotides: TGCAGCGTTGAAGGCCAGGGTTTAGGAGGCACTCAGCATTTT.